This T cell receptor beta chain was sequenced for a study of CD8+CD57+ T cells in acquired aplastic anemia. In its sample, this clonotype was seen a few times. An end of the junction differs from the germline gene, which may be a read error. Germline CDR1 reads SSHAT; CDR2 reads FNYEAQ (reference sequence). This CDR3 comprises 15 residues. For CDR3 and TCR beta VDJ profiling, genomic DNA was the template used. TCRdb itself ran the reads through MiXCR, one entry per CDR3 protein. The repertoire holds about 110,000 distinct CDR3 sequences, with around half as singletons. This sequence joins TRBV7-7 and TRBJ2-5, with D possibly being TRBD1 (5 bases). Sequences were obtained from sorted CD4+, CD8+, or CD8+CD57+ T cells (not recorded which) from PBMCs. The origin of this receptor is a human donor in good health, serving as a control. As DNA, the CDR3 is TGTGCTAGCAGCTCTAACCAGGGTGCTCAAGAGACCCAGTACTTC. This encodes CASSSNQGAQETQYF.